This is a list of T cell receptor beta chains from one sample in a study of OX40 agonist ivuxolimab in advanced cancers. Repertoires were generated with immunoSEQ multiplex PCR, while TCRdb's copy carries only in-frame clones and drops some. The sample yields roughly 24,000 clones, more than 80% seen once. The source was CD4+ or CD8+ T cells sorted from blood, collected in a trial of the OX40 agonist ivuxolimab. These receptors were collected from an adult with an advanced solid tumor such as melanoma, head and neck, liver or kidney cancer. CDR3s include the opening cysteine and the closing phenylalanine or tryptophan. D genes are given only for firm matches. For some rows the clone size is stated as once, few or many, or as a class when expanded; others skip it.

d_gene	j_gene	abundance	v_gene	CDR3aa	CDR3nt
.	TRBJ2-1	.	TRBV20-1	CSARRLAEQFF	TGCAGTGCTAGACGCCTAGCTGAGCAGTTCTTC
TRBD1	TRBJ1-1	.	TRBV5-1	CASTRQGETEAFF	TGCGCCAGCACCCGACAGGGAGAGACTGAAGCTTTCTTT
.	TRBJ1-4	.	TRBV10-3	CAISDTARNEKLFF	TGTGCCATCAGTGATACGGCCAGAAATGAAAAACTGTTTTTT
.	TRBJ2-7	.	TRBV28	CASSFRGRAWEQYF	TGTGCCAGCAGTTTCCGAGGCAGGGCGTGGGAGCAGTACTTC
TRBD1	TRBJ2-7	few	TRBV6-1	CASSLSRGYQQYF	TGTGCCAGCAGCCTCTCCAGGGGGTACCAGCAGTACTTC
.	TRBJ2-7	.	TRBV7-9	CASSLVPQPSYEQYF	TGTGCCAGCAGCTTAGTTCCACAACCCTCCTACGAGCAGTACTTC
.	TRBJ2-7	.	TRBV29-1	CSVGELTYEQYF	TGCAGCGTGGGGGAGCTTACCTACGAGCAGTACTTC
.	TRBJ2-5	.	TRBV6-5	CASSPGLGAQYF	TGTGCCAGCAGCCCAGGACTTGGGGCCCAGTACTTC
.	TRBJ1-2	.	TRBV7-9	CASSLVWQGRDGYTF	TGTGCCAGCAGCTTAGTATGGCAGGGTCGGGATGGCTACACCTTC
.	TRBJ2-7	.	TRBV9	CASSVDSSYEQYF	TGTGCCAGCAGCGTAGACAGCTCCTACGAGCAGTACTTC
.	TRBJ1-5	.	TRBV4-3	CASSQSRLGPQHF	TGCGCCAGCAGCCAGTCACGCTTAGGGCCCCAGCATTTT
TRBD1	TRBJ2-6	.	TRBV7-9	CANSPIQGSNVLTF	TGTGCCAACAGCCCCATACAGGGGTCCAACGTCCTGACTTTC
.	TRBJ2-7	.	TRBV4-1	CASSQEARKMTYEQYF	TGCGCCAGCAGCCAAGAGGCCAGAAAGATGACCTACGAGCAGTACTTC
TRBD1	TRBJ2-7	few	TRBV5-8	CASSWTGGGISYEQYF	TGTGCCAGCAGCTGGACAGGGGGCGGAATATCCTACGAGCAGTACTTC
.	TRBJ2-1	.	TRBV9	CASSARGGQAYNEQFF	TGTGCCAGCAGCGCACGGGGGGGACAGGCGTACAATGAGCAGTTCTTC
.	TRBJ2-2	.	TRBV7-7	CASSLEGEGELFF	TGTGCCAGCAGCTTAGAAGGGGAGGGGGAGCTGTTTTTT
TRBD1	TRBJ2-7	.	TRBV6-1	CASRSGQGSYEQYF	TGTGCCAGCAGATCGGGACAGGGCTCCTACGAGCAGTACTTC
TRBD2	TRBJ2-7	few	TRBV4-2	CASRRQAGGLYEQYF	TGTGCCAGCAGGCGTCAAGCGGGGGGCCTCTACGAGCAGTACTTC
.	TRBJ1-3	.	TRBV7-9	CASLWGGSGNTIYF	TGTGCCAGCTTGTGGGGGGGCTCTGGAAACACCATATATTTT
.	TRBJ2-6	.	TRBV28	CATTVSSALSGANVLTF	TGTGCCACCACAGTTTCTAGCGCGCTCTCTGGGGCCAACGTCCTGACTTTC
.	TRBJ2-5	.	TRBV5-1	CASSRKQGETQYF	TGCGCCAGCAGCCGTAAACAGGGAGAGACCCAGTACTTC
.	TRBJ2-7	.	TRBV7-8	CASSLQWGSSYEQYF	TGTGCCAGCAGCCTTCAGTGGGGAAGCTCCTACGAGCAGTACTTC
TRBD1	TRBJ2-7	.	TRBV15	CATSPQGFAYEQYF	TGTGCCACCAGCCCACAGGGGTTCGCCTACGAGCAGTACTTC
.	TRBJ2-7	.	TRBV7-8	CASSLPWHYEQYF	TGTGCCAGCAGCTTACCATGGCACTACGAGCAGTACTTC
.	TRBJ2-7	.	TRBV7-9	CASSPLRDLYEQYF	TGTGCCAGCAGCCCTCTCAGGGACCTCTACGAGCAGTACTTC
.	TRBJ1-2	.	TRBV5-4	CASSFAGIANYGYTF	TGTGCCAGCAGCTTTGCAGGGATAGCTAACTATGGCTACACCTTC
.	TRBJ1-1	.	TRBV10-2	CASSEVLRGTEAFF	TGCGCCAGCAGTGAAGTATTACGCGGGACTGAAGCTTTCTTT
.	TRBJ1-2	few	TRBV6-5	CASTLRGGSNYGYTF	TGTGCCAGCACCCTGAGGGGGGGCTCTAACTATGGCTACACCTTC
.	TRBJ1-1	.	TRBV4-1	CASSQVVTANTEAFF	TGCGCCAGCAGCCAAGTTGTCACCGCGAACACTGAAGCTTTCTTT
.	TRBJ2-5	.	TRBV5-4	CASSFGERETQYF	TGTGCCAGCAGCTTTGGTGAGCGTGAGACCCAGTACTTC
.	TRBJ2-2	.	TRBV7-9	CASLQVPRVDTGELFF	TGTGCCAGCCTTCAAGTGCCCAGGGTGGACACCGGGGAGCTGTTTTTT
.	TRBJ2-1	.	TRBV4-1	CASSLRDNSYNEQFF	TGCGCCAGCAGCCTTCGCGACAACTCCTACAATGAGCAGTTCTTC
TRBD1	TRBJ2-2	.	TRBV16	CASSPRTGPTGELFF	TGTGCCAGCAGCCCTAGGACAGGGCCAACCGGGGAGCTGTTTTTT
.	TRBJ2-7	few	TRBV5-4	CASSFRGSGEQYF	TGTGCCAGCAGCTTCCGAGGGAGCGGCGAGCAGTACTTC
.	TRBJ2-7	.	TRBV6-1	CASSEGAGLEQYF	TGTGCCAGCAGTGAAGGGGCAGGGCTCGAGCAGTACTTC